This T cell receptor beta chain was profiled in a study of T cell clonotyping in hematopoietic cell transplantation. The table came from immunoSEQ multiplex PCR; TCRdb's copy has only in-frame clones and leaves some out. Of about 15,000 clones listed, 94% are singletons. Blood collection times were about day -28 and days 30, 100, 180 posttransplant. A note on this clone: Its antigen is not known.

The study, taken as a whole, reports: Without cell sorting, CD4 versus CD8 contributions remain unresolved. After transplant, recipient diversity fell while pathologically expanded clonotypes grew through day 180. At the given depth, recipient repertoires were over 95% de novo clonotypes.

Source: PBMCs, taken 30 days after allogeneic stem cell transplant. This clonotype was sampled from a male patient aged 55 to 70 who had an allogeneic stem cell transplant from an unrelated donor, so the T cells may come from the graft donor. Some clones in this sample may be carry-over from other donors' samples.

The DNA for the CDR3 is TGTGCCAGCAGCCCGATGGCGGGTTACAATCAGCCCCAGCATTTT. Protein: CASSPMAGYNQPQHF. V and J are TRBV7-8 and TRBJ1-5; the D is unclear. CDR1 is SGHVS, CDR2 FQNEAQ, per germline. The CDR3 loop spans 15 amino acids. V was shortened by 5 bases and J by 3 bases, with 14 bases between the two germline ends.